The 4 T cell receptor beta chains presented below share a single source sample, sequenced in a study of cytomegalovirus exposure and HLA in healthy donors. 13 Jbeta primers and 60 Vbeta primers were used for the PCR. TCRdb's copy holds only in-frame clones and misses some; the assay was immunoSEQ multiplex PCR. The top ten hold 0.22% of the sample, which has some 200,000 clones, under 80% seen once. The sample taken for sequencing was PBMCs. The receptors originated from a girl aged 2-15 years in good health and CMV-seronegative.

In its sample, this clone was seen once. V and J are TRBV19 and TRBJ1-2; D is uncertain. The germline gives CDR1 LNHDA, CDR2 SQIVND (reference sequence). With 7 bases removed from V and 4 bases from J, the gap between germline ends came to 13 bases. The CDR3 covers 13 residues. Written as DNA, the CDR3 is TGTGCCAGTAAATCAGACTGGTCCTATGGCTACACCTTC. It is translated as CASKSDWSYGYTF.

V and J are TRBV18 and TRBJ1-3; D unresolved. CDR1 is KGHSH and CDR2 is LQKENI in the germline V gene. The length of the CDR3 is 15 residues. The V end lost 2 bases, the J end lost 0 bases, and 8 bases lay between the germline ends. For the CDR3, the DNA is TGTGCCAGCTCACCAGGAGCAGCCTCTGGAAACACCATATATTTT. Translated: CASSPGAASGNTIYF.

The gene calls are TRBV4-3 and TRBJ2-7; 9 bases align to TRBD2. This CDR3 comprises 16 residues. Germline V gene sequence: CDR1 LGHNA, CDR2 YSLEER. J lost 2 bases, V lost 2 bases, and 7 bases had no gene match. DNA for the CDR3: TGCGCCAGCAGCCAACATGTGGCGGGGGGGGCCTACGAGCAGTACTTC. Protein: CASSQHVAGGAYEQYF.

J is TRBJ2-7 and V is TRBV2, with 7 nucleotides matching TRBD1. Germline-derived CDR1 and CDR2 are SNHLY and FYNNEI. This CDR3 is built from 14 residues. V shed 11 bases, J shed 2 bases, and the junction held 12 bases outside the gene matches. As DNA, the CDR3 is TGTGCCTTGAGGGATCTGGGACAGACCTACGAGCAGTACTTC. Encoded protein: CALRDLGQTYEQYF.